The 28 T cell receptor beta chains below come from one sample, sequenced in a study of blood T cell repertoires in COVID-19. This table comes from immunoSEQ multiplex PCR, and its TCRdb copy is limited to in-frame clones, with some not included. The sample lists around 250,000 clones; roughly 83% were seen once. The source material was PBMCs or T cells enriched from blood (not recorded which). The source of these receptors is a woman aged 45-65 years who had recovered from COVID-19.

The CDR3 nucleotides are TGTGCCAGCAGTTACTCCCGGACAATAGAGCAGTACTTC. This gives the protein CASSYSRTIEQYF. V gene TRBV6-2 or TRBV6-3 combines with J gene TRBJ2-7, with D perhaps TRBD1 (5 bases). CDR1 and CDR2 (germline): MNHEY, SVGEGT. The CDR3 spans 13 residues. V was trimmed by 0 bases and J by 7 bases, leaving 10 bases between them.

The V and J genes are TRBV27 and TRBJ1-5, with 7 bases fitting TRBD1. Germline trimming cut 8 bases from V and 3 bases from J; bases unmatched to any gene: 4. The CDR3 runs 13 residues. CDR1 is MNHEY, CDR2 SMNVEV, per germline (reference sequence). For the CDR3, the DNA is TGTGCCAGCTGGAGGGGGCACAATCAGCCCCAGCATTTT. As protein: CASWRGHNQPQHF.

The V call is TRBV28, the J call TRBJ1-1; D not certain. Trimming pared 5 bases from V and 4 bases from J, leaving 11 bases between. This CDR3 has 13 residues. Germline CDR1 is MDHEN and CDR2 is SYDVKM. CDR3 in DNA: TGTGCCAGCAGTCCAGGACTTATCACTGAAGCTTTCTTT. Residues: CASSPGLITEAFF.

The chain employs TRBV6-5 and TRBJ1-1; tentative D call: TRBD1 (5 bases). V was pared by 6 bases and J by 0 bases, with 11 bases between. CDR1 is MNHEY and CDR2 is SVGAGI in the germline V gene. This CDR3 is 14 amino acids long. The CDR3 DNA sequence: TGTGCCAGCAGCCGACCAGGGATGAACACTGAAGCTTTCTTT. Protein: CASSRPGMNTEAFF.

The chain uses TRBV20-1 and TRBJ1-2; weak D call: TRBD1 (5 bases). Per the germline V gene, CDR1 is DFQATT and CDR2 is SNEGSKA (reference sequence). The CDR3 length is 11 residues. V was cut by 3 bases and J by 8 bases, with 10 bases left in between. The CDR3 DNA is TGCAGTGCTAGTAACAGGTGGGGCTACACCTTC. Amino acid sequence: CSASNRWGYTF.

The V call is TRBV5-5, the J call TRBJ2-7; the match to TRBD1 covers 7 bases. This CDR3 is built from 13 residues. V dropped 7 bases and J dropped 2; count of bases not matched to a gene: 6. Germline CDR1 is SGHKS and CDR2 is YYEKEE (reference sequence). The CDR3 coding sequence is TGTGCCAGCGGGCAGGGGGTCACCTACGAGCAGTACTTC. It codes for CASGQGVTYEQYF.

CDR3 sequence reads: CASSQDGLAIGGETQYF. As DNA, the CDR3 is TGCGCCAGCAGCCAAGATGGACTAGCGATTGGGGGGGAGACCCAGTACTTC. J is TRBJ2-5 and V is TRBV4-1, with 9 positions matching TRBD2. There are 17 residues in the CDR3. Trimming took 0 bases from V and 5 from J; bases not matched to a gene: 10. Germline V lookup: CDR1 MGHRA, CDR2 YSYEKL.

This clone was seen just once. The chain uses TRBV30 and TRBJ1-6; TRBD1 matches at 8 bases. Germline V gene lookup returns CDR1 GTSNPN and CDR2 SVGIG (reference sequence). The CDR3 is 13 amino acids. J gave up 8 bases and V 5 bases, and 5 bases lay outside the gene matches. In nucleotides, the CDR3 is TGTGCCTGGGGCCGACAGGGGTATTCACCCCTCCACTTT. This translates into CAWGRQGYSPLHF.

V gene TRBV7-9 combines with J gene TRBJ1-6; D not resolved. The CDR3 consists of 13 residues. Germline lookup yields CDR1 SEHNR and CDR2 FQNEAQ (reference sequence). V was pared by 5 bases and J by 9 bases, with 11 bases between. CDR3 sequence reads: CASSLYSPSPLHF. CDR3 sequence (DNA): TGTGCCAGCAGCCTCTACAGCCCTTCACCCCTCCACTTT. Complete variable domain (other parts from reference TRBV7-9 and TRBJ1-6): DTGVSQNPRHKITKRGQNVTFRCDPISEHNRLYWYRQTLGQGPEFLTYFQNEAQLEKSRLLSDRFSAERPKGSFSTLEIQRTEQGDSAMYLCASSLYSPSPLHFGNGTRLTVT.

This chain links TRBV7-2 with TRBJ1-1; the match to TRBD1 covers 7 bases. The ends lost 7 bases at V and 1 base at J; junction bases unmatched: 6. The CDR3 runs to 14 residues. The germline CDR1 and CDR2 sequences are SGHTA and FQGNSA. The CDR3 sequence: CASTLRGENTEAFF. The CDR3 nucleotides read TGTGCCAGCACCCTCAGGGGGGAGAACACTGAAGCTTTCTTT.

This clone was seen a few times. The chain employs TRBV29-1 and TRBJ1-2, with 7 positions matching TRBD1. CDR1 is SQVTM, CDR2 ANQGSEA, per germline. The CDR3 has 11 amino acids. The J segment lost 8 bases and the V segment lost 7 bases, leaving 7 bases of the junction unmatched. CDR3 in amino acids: CSADRAEGYTF. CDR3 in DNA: TGCAGCGCCGACAGGGCGGAGGGCTACACCTTC. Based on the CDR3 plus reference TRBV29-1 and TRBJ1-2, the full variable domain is SAVISQKPSRDICQRGTSLTIQCQVDSQVTMMFWYRQQPGQSLTLIATANQGSEATYESGFVIDKFPISRPNLTFSTLTVSNMSPEDSSIYLCSADRAEGYTFGSGTRLTVV.

CDR3 coding DNA: TGCAGTGCTACTGAACAGGGTTCAACCTATGGCTACACCTTC. It codes for CSATEQGSTYGYTF. The chain employs TRBV20-1 and TRBJ1-2; D possibly corresponds to TRBD1 (6 bases). V lost 4 bases, J lost 4 bases, and 16 bases lay in between. Germline V CDR1 and CDR2: DFQATT, SNEGSKA (reference sequence). The CDR3 is 14 amino acids.

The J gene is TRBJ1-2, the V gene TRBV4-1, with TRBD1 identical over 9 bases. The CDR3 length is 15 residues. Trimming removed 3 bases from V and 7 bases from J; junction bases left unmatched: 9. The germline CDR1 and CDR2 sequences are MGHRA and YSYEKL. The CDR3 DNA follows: TGCGCCAGCAGCCACCGGGACAGGGTTGTGTCTGGCTACACCTTC. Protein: CASSHRDRVVSGYTF.

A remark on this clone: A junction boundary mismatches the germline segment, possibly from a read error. DNA for the CDR3: TGTGCCAGCACCTTACCCTCTGAAGGGGCAGACTATGGCTACACCTTC. Translation gives CASTLPSEGADYGYTF. This chain joins TRBV13 and TRBJ1-2; tentatively, D is TRBD1 (5 bases). The CDR3 totals 16 residues. CDR1 and CDR2 (germline): PRHDT, FYEKMQ (reference sequence).

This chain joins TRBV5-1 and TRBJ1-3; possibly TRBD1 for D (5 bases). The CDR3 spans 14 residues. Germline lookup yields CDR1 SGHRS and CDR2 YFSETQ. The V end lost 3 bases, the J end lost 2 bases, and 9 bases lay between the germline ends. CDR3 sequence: CASSSGGAGNTIYF. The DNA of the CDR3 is TGCGCCAGCAGCTCTGGGGGGGCTGGAAACACCATATATTTT.

The CDR3 spells CASSSTGPSDGYTF. The DNA for the CDR3 is TGTGCCAGCAGCTCGACAGGGCCATCGGATGGCTACACCTTC. The V call is TRBV13, the J call TRBJ1-2; TRBD1 matches 7 bases. Trimming removed 4 bases from V and 6 bases from J; junction bases left unmatched: 8. In germline, CDR1 is PRHDT, CDR2 FYEKMQ (reference sequence). CDR3 length: 14 amino acids.

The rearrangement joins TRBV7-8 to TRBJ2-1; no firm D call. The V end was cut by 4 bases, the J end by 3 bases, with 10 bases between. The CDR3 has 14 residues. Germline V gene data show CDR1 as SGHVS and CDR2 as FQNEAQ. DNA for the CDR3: TGTGCCAGCAGCTGGAAAAGAGGCTACAATGAGCAGTTCTTC. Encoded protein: CASSWKRGYNEQFF.

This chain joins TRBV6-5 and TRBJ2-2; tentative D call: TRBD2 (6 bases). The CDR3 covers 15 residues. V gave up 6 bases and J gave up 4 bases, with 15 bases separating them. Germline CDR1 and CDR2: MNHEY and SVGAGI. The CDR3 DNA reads TGTGCCAGCAGGGGCCGGGCGGGGAGCACCGGGGAGCTGTTTTTT. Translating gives CASRGRAGSTGELFF.

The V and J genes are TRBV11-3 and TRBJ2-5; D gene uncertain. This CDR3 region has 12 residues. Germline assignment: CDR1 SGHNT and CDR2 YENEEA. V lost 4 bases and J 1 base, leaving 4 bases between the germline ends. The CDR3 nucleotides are TGTGCCAGCAGCTCGAGCCAAGAGACCCAGTACTTC. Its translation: CASSSSQETQYF.

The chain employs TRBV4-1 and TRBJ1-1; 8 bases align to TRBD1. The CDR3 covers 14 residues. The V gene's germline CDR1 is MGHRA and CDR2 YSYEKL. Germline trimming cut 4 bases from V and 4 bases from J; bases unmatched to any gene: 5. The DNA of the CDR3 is TGCGCCAGCAGCCCCTATACAGGGGGCACTGAAGCTTTCTTT. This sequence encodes CASSPYTGGTEAFF.

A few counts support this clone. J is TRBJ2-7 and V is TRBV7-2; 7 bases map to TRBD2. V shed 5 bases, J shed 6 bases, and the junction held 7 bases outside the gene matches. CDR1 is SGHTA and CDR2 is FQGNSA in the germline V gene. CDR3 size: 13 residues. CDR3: CASSLETSREQYF. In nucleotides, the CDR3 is TGTGCCAGCAGCCTGGAGACTAGCCGCGAGCAGTACTTC.

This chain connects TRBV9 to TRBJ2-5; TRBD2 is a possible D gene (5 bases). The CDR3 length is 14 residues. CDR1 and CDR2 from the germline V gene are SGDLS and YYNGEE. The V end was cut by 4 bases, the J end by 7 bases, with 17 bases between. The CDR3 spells CASSQLSEAATQYF. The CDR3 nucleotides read TGTGCCAGCAGCCAGTTGTCGGAAGCGGCGACCCAGTACTTC.

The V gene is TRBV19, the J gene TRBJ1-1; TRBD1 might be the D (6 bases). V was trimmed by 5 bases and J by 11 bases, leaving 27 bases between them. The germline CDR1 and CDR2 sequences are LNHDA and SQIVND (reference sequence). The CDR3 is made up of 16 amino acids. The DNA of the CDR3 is TGTGCCAGTAGTTCTACTTGGGGAGGGGGAAGGGCGGAGGCTTTCTTT. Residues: CASSSTWGGGRAEAFF.

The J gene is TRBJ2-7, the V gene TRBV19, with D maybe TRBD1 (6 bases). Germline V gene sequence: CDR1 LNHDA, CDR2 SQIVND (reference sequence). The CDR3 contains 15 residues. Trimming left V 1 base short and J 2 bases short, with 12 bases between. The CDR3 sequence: CASSIGDIGPYEQYF. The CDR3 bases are TGTGCCAGTAGTATAGGGGACATCGGTCCCTACGAGCAGTACTTC.

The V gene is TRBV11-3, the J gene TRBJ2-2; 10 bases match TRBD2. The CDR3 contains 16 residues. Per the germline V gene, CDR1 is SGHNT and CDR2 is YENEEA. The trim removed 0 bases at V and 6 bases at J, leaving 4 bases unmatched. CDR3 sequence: CASSLEAGGRPGELFF. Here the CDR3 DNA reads TGTGCCAGCAGCTTAGAAGCGGGGGGGCGACCCGGGGAGCTGTTTTTT.

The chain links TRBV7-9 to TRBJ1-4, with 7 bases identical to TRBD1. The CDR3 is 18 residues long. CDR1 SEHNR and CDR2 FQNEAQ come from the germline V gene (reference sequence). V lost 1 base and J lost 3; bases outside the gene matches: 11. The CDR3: CASSLEGTAPVPNEKLFF. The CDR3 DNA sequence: TGTGCCAGCAGCTTAGAAGGGACAGCGCCCGTCCCTAATGAAAAACTGTTTTTT. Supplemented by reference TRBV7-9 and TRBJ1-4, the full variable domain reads DTGVSQNPRHKITKRGQNVTFRCDPISEHNRLYWYRQTLGQGPEFLTYFQNEAQLEKSRLLSDRFSAERPKGSFSTLEIQRTEQGDSAMYLCASSLEGTAPVPNEKLFFGSGTQLSVL.

This chain's CDR3 is CAWSALGQGAYGYTF. Here the CDR3 DNA reads TGTGCCTGGAGTGCCTTAGGCCAGGGGGCATATGGCTACACCTTC. The gene calls are TRBV30 and TRBJ1-2; TRBD1 agrees at 8 bases. Germline V gene lookup returns CDR1 GTSNPN and CDR2 SVGIG (reference sequence). With V trimmed by 1 base and J by 5 bases, 9 bases remained unmatched. The CDR3 length is 15 residues. Using reference TRBV30 and TRBJ1-2 for the parts outside the CDR3, the full variable domain is SQTIHQWPATLVQPVGSPLSLECTVEGTSNPNLYWYRQAAGRGLQLLFYSVGIGQISSEVPQNLSASRPQDRQFILSSKKLLLSDSGFYLCAWSALGQGAYGYTFGSGTRLTVV.

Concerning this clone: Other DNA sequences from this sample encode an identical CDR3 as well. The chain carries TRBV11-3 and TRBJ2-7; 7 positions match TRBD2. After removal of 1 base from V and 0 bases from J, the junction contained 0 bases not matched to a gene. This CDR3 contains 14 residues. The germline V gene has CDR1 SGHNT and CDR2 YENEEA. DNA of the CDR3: TGTGCCAGCAGCTTAGGCGGGAGCTCCTACGAGCAGTACTTC. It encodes CASSLGGSSYEQYF.